Listed below are T cell receptor beta chains from one sample, sequenced in a study of T cell responses to AZD1222 COVID-19 vaccine. This table comes from immunoSEQ multiplex PCR, and its TCRdb copy is limited to in-frame clones, with some not included. The table records over 150,000 clones, about nine tenths of them present only once. The specimen was peripheral blood, collected on day 0 of AZD1222 vaccination. These receptors were obtained from an adult in good health. Each CDR3 is given with its conserved first and last residue. A D gene is named only where the DNA matches it firmly. Rows may omit the clone size; those that give it use once, few, many or a size class.

clone_size j_call v_call d_call cdr3_nt cdr3_aa
. TRBJ1-4 TRBV29-1 . TGCAGCGTTGCCGTGATGGGGGGGGGTAATGAAAAACTGTTTTTT CSVAVMGGGNEKLFF
. TRBJ1-5 TRBV6-6 . TGTGCCAGCAGTTCCTCGACGGGGGTTGTACAGCCCCAGCATTTT CASSSSTGVVQPQHF
. TRBJ2-2 TRBV6-5 . TGTGCCAGCTTTCGAGGGGACACCGGGGAGCTGTTTTTT CASFRGDTGELFF
. TRBJ2-3 TRBV5-1 . TGCGCCAGCAGCTTGGATAACACAGATACGCAGTATTTT CASSLDNTDTQYF
once TRBJ1-5 TRBV28 TRBD1 TGTGCCAGCAGTTGGACAGGGGTGGGTCAGCCCCAGCATTTT CASSWTGVGQPQHF
. TRBJ2-1 TRBV11-3 TRBD2 TGTGCCAGCAGCTTAGGGACTAGCGTGAGTGAGCAGTTCTTC CASSLGTSVSEQFF
. TRBJ2-7 TRBV24-1 . TGTGCCACCAGTGGCGGTTCCTACGAGCAGTACTTC CATSGGSYEQYF
. TRBJ2-2 TRBV7-3 . TGTGCCAGCAGCCCCGGGGCCGCGAACACCGGGGAGCTGTTTTTT CASSPGAANTGELFF
. TRBJ2-5 TRBV7-2 . TGTGCCAGCAGCTTTGGGCTCCAAGAGACCCAGTACTTC CASSFGLQETQYF
. TRBJ2-3 TRBV4-3 TRBD2 TGCGCCAGCAGCAACCCCGCCCTAGCGGGAGGTTCGGAGAATACGCAGTATTTT CASSNPALAGGSENTQYF
. TRBJ2-5 TRBV6-5 . TGTGCCAGCAGTTACTCTGGCAGGGTCGGGACCCAGTACTTC CASSYSGRVGTQYF
. TRBJ2-1 TRBV5-6 TRBD2 TGTGCCAGCAGCCAACCGGGACTAGGTCACAATGAGCAGTTCTTC CASSQPGLGHNEQFF
. TRBJ1-6 TRBV7-2 . TGTGCCAGCAGCCCGAGGAGCTCCTATAATTCACCCCTCCACTTT CASSPRSSYNSPLHF
. TRBJ1-4 TRBV28 . TGTGCCAGCAGTTTCGGGGGCGCTAATGAAAAACTGTTTTTT CASSFGGANEKLFF
. TRBJ2-2 TRBV5-4 TRBD1 TGTGCCAGCAACATCCGATCGGGACAGGGGGCGACCGGGGAGCTGTTTTTT CASNIRSGQGATGELFF
. TRBJ2-6 TRBV19 . TGTGCCAGTAGTATCCTTCCGCAAATCTCTGGGGCCAACGTCCTGACTTTC CASSILPQISGANVLTF